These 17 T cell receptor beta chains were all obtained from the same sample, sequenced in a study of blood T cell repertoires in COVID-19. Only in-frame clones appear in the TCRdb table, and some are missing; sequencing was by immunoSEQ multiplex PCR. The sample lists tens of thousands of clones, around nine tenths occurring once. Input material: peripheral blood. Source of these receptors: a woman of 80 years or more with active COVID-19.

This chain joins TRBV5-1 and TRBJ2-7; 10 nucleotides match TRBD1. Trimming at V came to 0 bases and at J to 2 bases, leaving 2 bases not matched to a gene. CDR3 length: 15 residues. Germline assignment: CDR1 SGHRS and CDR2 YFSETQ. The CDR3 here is CASSLGGTGAYEQYF. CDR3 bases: TGCGCCAGCAGCTTGGGGGGGACAGGGGCCTACGAGCAGTACTTC.

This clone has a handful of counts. CDR3 sequence reads: CASSLRGGFQETQYF. In DNA form, the CDR3 reads TGTGCCAGCAGCTTAAGGGGGGGGTTTCAAGAGACCCAGTACTTC. This chain links TRBV7-6 with TRBJ2-5; D may be TRBD2 (7 bases). In germline, CDR1 is SGHVS, CDR2 FNYEAQ. V was cut by 2 bases and J by 2 bases, with 12 bases left in between. The CDR3 totals 15 residues.

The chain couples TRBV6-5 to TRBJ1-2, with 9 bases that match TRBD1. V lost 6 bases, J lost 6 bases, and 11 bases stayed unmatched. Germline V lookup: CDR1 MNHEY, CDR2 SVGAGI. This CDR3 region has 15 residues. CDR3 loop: CASSLTGTGRNGYTF. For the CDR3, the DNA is TGTGCCAGCAGCCTCACCGGGACAGGGAGGAATGGCTACACCTTC.

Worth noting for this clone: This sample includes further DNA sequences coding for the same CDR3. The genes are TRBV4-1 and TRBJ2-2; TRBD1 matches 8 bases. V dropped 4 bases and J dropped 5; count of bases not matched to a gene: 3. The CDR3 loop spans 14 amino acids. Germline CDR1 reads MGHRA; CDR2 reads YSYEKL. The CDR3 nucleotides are TGCGCCAGCAGCCCGGACAGGGCGACCGGGGAGCTGTTTTTT. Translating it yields CASSPDRATGELFF.

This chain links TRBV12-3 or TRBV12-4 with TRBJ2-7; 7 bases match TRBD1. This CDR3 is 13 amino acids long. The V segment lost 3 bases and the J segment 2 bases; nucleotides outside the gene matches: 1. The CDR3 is CASSLGQPYEQYF. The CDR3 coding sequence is TGTGCCAGCAGTTTGGGACAGCCCTACGAGCAGTACTTC.

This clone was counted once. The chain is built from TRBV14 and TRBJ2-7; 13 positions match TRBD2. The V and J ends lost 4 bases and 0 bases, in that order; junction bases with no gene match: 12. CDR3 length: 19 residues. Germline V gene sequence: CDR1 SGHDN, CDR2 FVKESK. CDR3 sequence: CASSPPPPGLAGDSYEQYF. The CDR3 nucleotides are TGTGCCAGCAGCCCTCCCCCCCCCGGACTAGCGGGGGACTCCTACGAGCAGTACTTC.

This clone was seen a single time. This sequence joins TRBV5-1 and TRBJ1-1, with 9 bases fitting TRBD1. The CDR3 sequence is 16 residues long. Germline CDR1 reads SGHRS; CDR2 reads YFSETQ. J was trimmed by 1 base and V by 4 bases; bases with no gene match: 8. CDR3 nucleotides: TGCGCCAGCAGCCCTGACAGGGGGACCCCGAACACTGAAGCTTTCTTT. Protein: CASSPDRGTPNTEAFF.

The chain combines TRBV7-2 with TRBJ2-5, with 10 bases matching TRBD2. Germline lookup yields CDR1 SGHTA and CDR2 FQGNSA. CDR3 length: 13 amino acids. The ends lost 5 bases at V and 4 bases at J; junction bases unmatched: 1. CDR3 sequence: CASSPSGGETQYF. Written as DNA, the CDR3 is TGTGCCAGCAGCCCTAGCGGGGGAGAGACCCAGTACTTC. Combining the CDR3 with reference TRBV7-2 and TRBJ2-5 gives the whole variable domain GAGVSQSPSNKVTEKGKDVELRCDPISGHTALYWYRQSLGQGLEFLIYFQGNSAPDKSGLPSDRFSAERTGGSVSTLTIQRTQQEDSAVYLCASSPSGGETQYFGPGTRLLVL.

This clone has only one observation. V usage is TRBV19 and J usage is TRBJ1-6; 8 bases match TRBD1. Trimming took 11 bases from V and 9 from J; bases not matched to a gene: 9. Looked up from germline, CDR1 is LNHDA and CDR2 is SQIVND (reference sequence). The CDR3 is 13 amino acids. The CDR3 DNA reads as TGTGCCTCCGTGGACAGGGAGAGTTCACCCCTCCACTTT. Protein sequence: CASVDRESSPLHF.

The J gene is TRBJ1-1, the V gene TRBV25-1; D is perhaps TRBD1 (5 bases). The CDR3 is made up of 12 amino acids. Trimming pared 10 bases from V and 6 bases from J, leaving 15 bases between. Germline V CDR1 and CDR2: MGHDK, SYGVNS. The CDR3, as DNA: TGTGCCACCCCGGGGGGTTCCCCTGAAGCTTTCTTT. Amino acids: CATPGGSPEAFF.

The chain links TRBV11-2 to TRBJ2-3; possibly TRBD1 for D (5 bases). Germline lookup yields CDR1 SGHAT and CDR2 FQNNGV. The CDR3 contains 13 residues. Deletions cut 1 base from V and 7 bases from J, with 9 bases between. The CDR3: CASSLVGDHTQYF. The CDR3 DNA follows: TGTGCCAGCAGCTTAGTAGGGGATCATACGCAGTATTTT.

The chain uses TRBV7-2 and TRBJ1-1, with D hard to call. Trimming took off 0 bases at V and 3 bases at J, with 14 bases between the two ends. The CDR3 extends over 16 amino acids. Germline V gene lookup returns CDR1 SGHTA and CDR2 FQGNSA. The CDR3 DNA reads TGTGCCAGCAGCTTAGCTGCACGGGGAACGGACACTGAAGCTTTCTTT. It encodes CASSLAARGTDTEAFF.

The CDR3 protein is CASSPGDYGYTF. Here the CDR3 DNA reads TGTGCCAGCAGTCCAGGGGACTATGGCTACACCTTC. The chain recombines TRBV12-3 or TRBV12-4 with TRBJ1-2; D perhaps matches TRBD1 (6 bases). V was trimmed by 5 bases and J by 3 bases, leaving 7 bases between them. CDR3 length: 12 amino acids.

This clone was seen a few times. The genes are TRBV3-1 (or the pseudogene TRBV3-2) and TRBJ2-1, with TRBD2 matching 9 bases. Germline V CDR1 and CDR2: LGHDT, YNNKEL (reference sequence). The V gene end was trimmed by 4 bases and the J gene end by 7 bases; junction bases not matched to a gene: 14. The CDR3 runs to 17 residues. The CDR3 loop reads CASSPPPSAGGRNEQFF. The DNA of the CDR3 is TGTGCCAGCAGCCCACCCCCCTCGGCGGGGGGGAGGAATGAGCAGTTCTTC.

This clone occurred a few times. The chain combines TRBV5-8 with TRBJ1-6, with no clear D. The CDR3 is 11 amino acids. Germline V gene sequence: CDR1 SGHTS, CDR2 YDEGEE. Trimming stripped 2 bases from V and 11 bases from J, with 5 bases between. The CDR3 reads CASSFVPPLHF. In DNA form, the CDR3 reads TGTGCCAGCAGCTTCGTTCCACCCCTCCACTTT.

The CDR3 nucleotides read TGTGCCAGCAGCTCGTCCCCGGGAACGGGCAATGAGCAGTTCTTC. As protein: CASSSSPGTGNEQFF. The chain combines TRBV5-5 with TRBJ2-1; the D gene is possibly TRBD2 (5 bases). The CDR3 runs 15 residues. Trimming left V 3 bases short and J 6 bases short, with 16 bases between. CDR1 and CDR2 from the germline V gene are SGHKS and YYEKEE (reference sequence).

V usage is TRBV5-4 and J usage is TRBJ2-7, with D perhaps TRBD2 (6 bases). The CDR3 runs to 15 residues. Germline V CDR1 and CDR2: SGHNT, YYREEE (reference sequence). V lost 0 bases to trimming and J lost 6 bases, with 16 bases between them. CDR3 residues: CASSLDRGQGGEQYF. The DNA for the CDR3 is TGTGCCAGCAGCTTGGACCGTGGGCAGGGAGGCGAGCAGTACTTC.